This is a list of T cell receptor beta chains from one sample in a study of blood T cell repertoires in COVID-19. Sequencing used immunoSEQ multiplex PCR; TCRdb keeps in-frame clones, though not all of them. Of 250,000 or so clones in the sample, over 80% were seen once. Sequenced material: PBMCs or T cells enriched from blood (not recorded which). The receptor source for this set is a woman in her 30s with acute COVID-19. Each CDR3 is given with its conserved first and last residue. D genes are given only for firm matches. Size is stated for part of the rows, as once, few or many counts, or as a class when the clone is expanded.

J gene	D gene	clone size	V gene	CDR3 protein	CDR3 DNA
TRBJ2-1	NA	NA	TRBV7-9	CASSETLGNEQFF	TGTGCCAGCAGCGAGACGCTAGGCAATGAGCAGTTCTTC
TRBJ2-2	TRBD1	NA	TRBV27	CASSPGTGGTGELFF	TGTGCCAGCAGCCCCGGGACAGGGGGCACCGGGGAGCTGTTTTTT
TRBJ1-5	TRBD1	NA	TRBV19	CASSSGGFYSNQPQHF	TGTGCCAGCTCTTCAGGGGGCTTTTATAGCAATCAGCCCCAGCATTTT
TRBJ2-1	TRBD1	NA	TRBV10-3	CAIGDRGAYNEQFF	TGTGCCATCGGAGACAGGGGGGCCTACAATGAGCAGTTCTTC
TRBJ2-1	NA	NA	TRBV7-9	CASRGPRYDNEQFF	TGTGCCAGCAGGGGCCCCCGGTACGACAATGAGCAGTTCTTC
TRBJ1-2	NA	once	TRBV18	CASSPGGERGYTF	TGTGCCAGCTCACCGGGCGGGGAGAGGGGCTACACCTTC
TRBJ1-1	NA	NA	TRBV19	CASSIARGVNTEAFF	TGTGCCAGTAGTATAGCTCGGGGGGTTAACACTGAAGCTTTCTTT
TRBJ1-3	TRBD1	NA	TRBV7-8	CASSSEGAAGNTIYF	TGTGCCAGCAGCTCCGAGGGGGCAGCTGGAAACACCATATATTTT
TRBJ1-1	NA	NA	TRBV7-9	CASRPPTDTEAFF	TGTGCCAGCAGACCTCCCACGGACACTGAGGCTTTCTTT
TRBJ2-5	NA	NA	TRBV28	CASRPDRAFRGAQYF	TGTGCCAGTAGACCCGACAGGGCTTTTAGGGGGGCCCAGTACTTC
TRBJ1-5	NA	NA	TRBV20-1	CSASQGNQPQHF	TGCAGTGCTAGTCAGGGAAATCAGCCCCAGCATTTT
TRBJ2-1	TRBD2	NA	TRBV7-9	CASSTTTRTSGSYNEQFF	TGTGCCAGCAGCACCACAACTAGGACTAGCGGGTCCTACAATGAGCAGTTCTTC
TRBJ1-1	NA	NA	TRBV6-5	CASIGYTEAFF	TGTGCCAGCATCGGTTACACTGAAGCTTTCTTT
TRBJ1-3	NA	NA	TRBV27	CASSSRDSGNTIYF	TGTGCCAGCAGCTCAAGAGACTCTGGAAACACCATATATTTT
TRBJ1-6	NA	NA	TRBV5-4	CASSRGRGVNSPLHF	TGTGCCAGCAGCCGAGGGAGGGGCGTTAATTCACCCCTCCACTTT
TRBJ1-5	TRBD1	NA	TRBV3-1/TRBV3-2	CASSQGQGNQPQHF	TGTGCCAGCAGCCAAGGACAGGGTAATCAGCCCCAGCATTTT
TRBJ2-7	TRBD1	NA	TRBV7-2	CASSQSPGQGGDEQYF	TGTGCCAGCAGCCAATCACCGGGACAGGGGGGAGACGAGCAGTACTTC
TRBJ2-3	NA	few	TRBV15	CATSRNTGDTQYF	TGTGCCACCAGCAGAAACACCGGGGATACGCAGTATTTT
TRBJ2-3	TRBD2	NA	TRBV4-3	CASSQDASGRSDTQYF	TGCGCCAGCAGCCAAGACGCTAGCGGGAGGTCGGATACGCAGTATTTT
TRBJ2-5	TRBD1	NA	TRBV3-1/TRBV3-2	CASSQGMWGQGKGGETQYF	TGTGCCAGCAGCCAAGGGATGTGGGGACAGGGGAAAGGGGGGGAGACCCAGTACTTC
TRBJ2-7	NA	NA	TRBV15	CATSRDSSSEQYF	TGTGCCACCAGCAGAGATTCTAGCTCCGAGCAGTACTTC
TRBJ1-2	NA	NA	TRBV2	CASRPDSSNYGYTF	TGTGCCAGCAGGCCAGACAGCTCTAACTATGGCTACACCTTC
TRBJ2-1	TRBD2	NA	TRBV5-4	CASSAPVAGAVGQFF	TGTGCCAGCAGCGCCCCGGTAGCGGGGGCCGTGGGGCAGTTCTTC
TRBJ1-3	NA	NA	TRBV28	CATWAYSGNTIYF	TGTGCCACCTGGGCCTACTCTGGAAACACCATATATTTT
TRBJ2-1	TRBD2	NA	TRBV28	CASSLRLAGGPGEQFF	TGTGCCAGCAGTTTAAGACTAGCGGGAGGGCCGGGTGAGCAGTTCTTC
TRBJ2-4	TRBD2	once	TRBV28	CASRGGAKNIQYF	TGTGCCAGCAGGGGGGGGGCCAAAAACATTCAGTACTTC
TRBJ1-2	TRBD1	NA	TRBV20-1	CSASLAPGTGYGYTF	TGCAGTGCTAGTTTGGCCCCCGGGACAGGTTATGGCTACACCTTC
TRBJ2-5	TRBD2	NA	TRBV5-1	CASSLGLAGGGLQETQYF	TGCGCCAGCAGCTTGGGACTAGCGGGAGGGGGCCTACAAGAGACCCAGTACTTC
TRBJ1-3	NA	NA	TRBV12-5	CASGFSGIGNTIYF	TGTGCTAGTGGTTTTTCAGGGATCGGAAACACCATATATTTT
TRBJ2-7	NA	NA	TRBV7-2	CASSLEQLLYEQYF	TGTGCCAGCAGCTTAGAACAGCTTCTCTACGAGCAGTACTTC
TRBJ2-1	TRBD2	NA	TRBV7-2	CASSFVAGGPRNEQFF	TGTGCCAGCAGCTTCGTAGCGGGAGGGCCGAGGAATGAGCAGTTCTTC
TRBJ1-2	TRBD1	NA	TRBV7-9	CASSLGQGNYGYTF	TGTGCCAGCAGCTTAGGACAGGGGAACTATGGCTACACCTTC
TRBJ1-1	TRBD1	NA	TRBV3-1/TRBV3-2	CASSRTGDTEAFF	TGTGCCAGCAGCCGAACAGGGGACACTGAAGCTTTCTTT
TRBJ1-2	TRBD1	NA	TRBV5-1	CASTHSTGNYGYTF	TGCGCCAGCACCCACTCGACAGGGAACTATGGCTACACCTTC
TRBJ2-7	NA	NA	TRBV6-1	CASSEAPNRVYEQYF	TGTGCCAGCAGTGAAGCACCGAACAGGGTGTACGAGCAGTACTTC
TRBJ2-2	TRBD2	NA	TRBV2	CASSEVGSGRRAGELFF	TGTGCCAGCAGTGAAGTTGGTAGCGGGAGACGGGCCGGGGAGCTGTTTTTT
TRBJ1-2	TRBD1	NA	TRBV4-1	CASSQTGGPGGSFNYGYTF	TGCGCCAGCAGCCAAACAGGGGGCCCAGGTGGTTCCTTCAACTATGGCTACACCTTC
TRBJ1-1	NA	NA	TRBV5-8	CASSFLGGGGENTEAFF	TGTGCCAGCAGCTTCCTCGGGGGGGGCGGAGAGAACACTGAAGCTTTCTTT
TRBJ1-3	TRBD1	NA	TRBV5-1	CASSLAIQGAISGNTIYF	TGCGCCAGCAGCTTGGCTATACAGGGGGCGATCTCTGGAAACACCATATATTTT
TRBJ1-2	TRBD1	NA	TRBV30	CACLLRDRVVGYGYTF	TGTGCCTGTCTACTCCGGGACAGGGTAGTTGGGTATGGCTACACCTTC
TRBJ2-2	NA	NA	TRBV5-1	CASSLAESNTGELFF	TGCGCCAGCAGCTTGGCAGAATCGAACACCGGGGAGCTGTTTTTT
TRBJ1-1	NA	once	TRBV27	CASPTGPSDTEAFF	TGTGCCAGCCCCACAGGGCCGAGTGACACTGAAGCTTTCTTT
TRBJ1-5	NA	NA	TRBV5-6	CASSLDAGLNQPQHF	TGTGCCAGCAGCTTAGACGCAGGGTTGAATCAGCCCCAGCATTTT
TRBJ2-1	NA	NA	TRBV5-1	CASRDQGPVSYNEQFF	TGCGCCAGCAGGGATCAGGGTCCAGTCTCCTACAATGAGCAGTTCTTC
TRBJ2-2	NA	NA	TRBV28	CATHRQTGTGELFF	TGTGCCACCCATCGTCAGACTGGGACCGGGGAGCTGTTTTTT
TRBJ1-6	NA	few	TRBV10-3	CAISGERSQSEVHF	TGTGCCATCAGTGGAGAGCGGAGTCAGTCGGAGGTCCACTTT
TRBJ2-3	TRBD2	once	TRBV29-1	CSVGRGAVDTQYF	TGCAGCGTGGGGCGGGGGGCAGTAGATACGCAGTATTTT
TRBJ1-2	NA	NA	TRBV28	CASSFDLYGYTF	TGTGCCAGCAGTTTCGATCTATATGGCTACACCTTC
TRBJ1-3	NA	NA	TRBV4-1	CASSQPQGPSGNTIYF	TGCGCCAGCAGCCAACCCCAGGGGCCCTCTGGAAACACCATATATTTT
TRBJ2-1	NA	NA	TRBV24-1	CATSDSTGEAYNEQFF	TGTGCCACCAGTGACTCGACAGGTGAAGCCTACAATGAGCAGTTCTTC
TRBJ1-5	NA	NA	TRBV7-9	CASSFSGIRSNQPQHF	TGTGCCAGCAGCTTCTCGGGGATACGTAGCAATCAGCCCCAGCATTTT
TRBJ2-7	NA	NA	TRBV21-1	CARTPSGLLSRGEQYF	TGTGCCAGGACGCCAAGCGGGTTACTTTCCCGCGGCGAGCAGTACTTC
TRBJ1-4	NA	NA	TRBV19	CASKNSQQGRSTNEKLFF	TGTGCCAGCAAAAATAGCCAACAGGGAAGGTCAACTAATGAAAAACTGTTTTTT
TRBJ1-5	TRBD1	NA	TRBV3-1/TRBV3-2	CASSLGTDNQPQHF	TGTGCCAGCAGCCTTGGGACAGATAATCAGCCCCAGCATTTT
TRBJ2-1	NA	once	TRBV21-1	CASSKTPAGHNEQFF	TGTGCCAGCAGCAAAACCCCGGCAGGCCACAATGAGCAGTTCTTC
TRBJ2-7	NA	NA	TRBV19	CASSQGQYLYEQYF	TGTGCCAGTTCTCAGGGGCAATACCTCTACGAGCAGTACTTC
TRBJ2-1	TRBD2	NA	TRBV4-1	CASSQGASGRGLYNEQFF	TGCGCCAGCAGCCAAGGTGCCAGCGGGAGGGGGCTGTACAATGAGCAGTTCTTC
TRBJ2-7	NA	NA	TRBV2	CASSYSGVASSYEQYF	TGTGCCAGCAGCTATTCGGGGGTAGCGAGCTCCTACGAGCAGTACTTC
TRBJ2-7	TRBD2	NA	TRBV30	CAWSVLEGGSAYEQYF	TGTGCCTGGAGTGTACTAGAGGGAGGGTCGGCCTACGAGCAGTACTTC
TRBJ1-2	NA	NA	TRBV18	CASSPNEDSWRYTF	TGTGCCAGCTCACCAAATGAAGACTCTTGGCGCTACACCTTC